This TCR beta chain came from a study of beta chain features in type 1 diabetes. The wider study: The study examined roughly 100 million sorted cells across all samples. Points from the study as a whole: In all four CD4+ subsets, TCRB CDR3 length was significantly, moderately reduced in type 1 diabetes.

CD45RO/CCR7/CD25/CD127/CD95/CD27 staining was used to isolate CD4+ naive, central memory, regulatory and stem cell-like memory cells by sorting. What was sequenced were expressed TCRB transcripts, since all of the isolated RNA had been reverse transcribed. The table came from immunoSEQ multiplex PCR; TCRdb's copy has only in-frame clones and leaves some out. The sample lists roughly 150,000 clones, approximately 9.1% seen once, with approximately 2.3% in the top ten. The V end was cut by 2 bases, the J end by 8 bases, with 19 bases between. The CDR3 length is 15 residues. CDR1 is SGHRS, CDR2 YFSETQ, per germline. With regard to this clone: Its specificity is not known.

The chain is built from TRBV5-1 and TRBJ1-1; a weak D match, TRBD1 (6 bases). Sequencing was performed on central memory CD4+ T cells from blood. This sequence originates from a woman between 18 and 29 years old in good health. CDR3 region: CASSLMGQGPVEAFF. For the CDR3, the DNA is TGCGCCAGCAGCTTAATGGGCCAGGGGCCGGTCGAAGCTTTCTTT.